The 26 T cell receptor beta chains below all came from one sample that was sequenced in a study of control samples from healthy donors and cancer patients. Sequenced by immunoSEQ multiplex PCR; TCRdb stores in-frame clones only, minus some. Of about 150,000 clones in the sample, approximately 94% were seen once. Sequencing input: blood. The receptors stem from a woman aged 40-49 years in good health.

The table lists this clone with a count of one. This chain uses TRBV11-3 with TRBJ2-2; no definite D call. The CDR3 runs 13 residues. From germline, CDR1 is SGHNT and CDR2 YENEEA. V dropped 4 bases and J dropped 7 bases, with 10 bases sitting between them. The CDR3 protein is CASSYKDDGELFF. The CDR3 DNA follows: TGTGCCAGCAGCTACAAAGATGACGGGGAGCTGTTTTTT.

The gene calls are TRBV9 and TRBJ2-3; unclear D gene. The CDR3 has 15 amino acids. CDR1 is SGDLS, CDR2 YYNGEE, per germline. Trimming left V 3 bases short and J 2 bases short, with 13 bases between. The CDR3 is CASSAARPPTDTQYF. CDR3 in DNA: TGTGCCAGCAGCGCGGCCCGGCCCCCCACAGATACGCAGTATTTT.

This clone was counted a single time. The rearrangement uses TRBV4-2 and TRBJ2-2; D call uncertain. V gave up 0 bases and J gave up 7 bases, with 12 bases separating them. This CDR3 spans 15 amino acids. Germline V gene data show CDR1 as LGHNA and CDR2 as YNFKEQ. DNA of the CDR3: TGTGCCAGCAGCCAAGATGCCTATTCCGGCGGGGAGCTGTTTTTT. This codes for CASSQDAYSGGELFF.

The chain carries TRBV14 and TRBJ2-5; D is possibly TRBD1 (6 bases). Germline values: CDR1 SGHDN, CDR2 FVKESK. The CDR3 is 15 residues long. The V end was cut by 5 bases, the J end by 1 base, with 14 bases between. The CDR3: CASSTGQTVQETQYF. CDR3 nucleotides: TGTGCCAGCAGCACCGGACAGACCGTCCAAGAGACCCAGTACTTC.

The V call is TRBV30, the J call TRBJ1-4; no firm D call. The CDR3 is 16 amino acids. The germline V gene encodes CDR1 GTSNPN and CDR2 SVGIG (reference sequence). Trimming removed 2 bases at V and 0 bases at J, with 13 bases between. CDR3 DNA: TGTGCCTGGAGTCCTAGATTGAGATCAACTAATGAAAAACTGTTTTTT. Protein sequence: CAWSPRLRSTNEKLFF. Full variable domain (rest looked up from reference TRBV30 and TRBJ1-4): SQTIHQWPATLVQPVGSPLSLECTVEGTSNPNLYWYRQAAGRGLQLLFYSVGIGQISSEVPQNLSASRPQDRQFILSSKKLLLSDSGFYLCAWSPRLRSTNEKLFFGSGTQLSVL.

V gene TRBV11-2 combines with J gene TRBJ1-1; possible D gene TRBD1, 6 bases. V gave up 2 bases and J gave up 10 bases, with 8 bases separating them. In germline, CDR1 is SGHAT, CDR2 FQNNGV. The CDR3 covers 11 residues. CDR3 in DNA: TGTGCCAGCAGCTTACCGGGGGCAGCTTTCTTT. It specifies CASSLPGAAFF.

The rearrangement joins TRBV9 to TRBJ2-2; TRBD2 matches 10 bases. The V gene end was trimmed by 2 bases and the J gene end by 4 bases; junction bases not matched to a gene: 5. This CDR3 has 16 amino acids. The germline CDR1 and CDR2 sequences are SGDLS and YYNGEE. The chain's CDR3 is CASSVATSGLTGELFF. CDR3 sequence (DNA): TGTGCCAGCAGCGTCGCGACTAGCGGGCTCACCGGGGAGCTGTTTTTT.

This chain links TRBV10-3 with TRBJ2-7, with D unresolved. V lost 2 bases to trimming and J lost 1 base, with 15 bases between them. CDR3 length equals 16 residues. Germline loops: CDR1 ENHRY, CDR2 SYGVKD. CDR3 protein: CAISERRGATSYEQYF. The CDR3 DNA is TGTGCCATCAGTGAGAGACGTGGAGCCACATCCTACGAGCAGTACTTC.

V and J are TRBV7-2 and TRBJ1-3; TRBD1 matches 7 bases. The CDR3 totals 16 residues. The trim removed 5 bases at V and 0 bases at J, leaving 7 bases unmatched. CDR1 is SGHTA and CDR2 is FQGNSA in the germline V gene. CDR3: CASSQLGQISGNTIYF. Here the CDR3 DNA reads TGTGCCAGCAGCCAACTGGGACAGATCTCTGGAAACACCATATATTTT.

V usage is TRBV14 and J usage is TRBJ1-1, with D perhaps matching TRBD1 (6 bases). Trimming cost V 0 bases and J 11 bases, with 13 bases left between them. CDR1 is SGHDN and CDR2 is FVKESK in the germline V gene. The CDR3 runs 13 residues. The chain's CDR3 is CASSQDDWTAAFF. For the CDR3, the DNA is TGTGCCAGCAGCCAAGATGACTGGACAGCCGCTTTCTTT.

The chain has TRBV5-1 and TRBJ2-3; D might be TRBD1 (7 bases). CDR1 and CDR2 (germline): SGHRS, YFSETQ. V was pared by 4 bases and J by 0 bases, with 18 bases between. The CDR3 spans 17 residues. For the CDR3, the DNA is TGCGCCAGCAGCCTATCCGGGGGACAGCCTAGCACAGATACGCAGTATTTT. It specifies CASSLSGGQPSTDTQYF.

This chain joins TRBV27 and TRBJ2-5, with 7 positions matching TRBD2. The CDR3 is 13 amino acids. The J segment lost 2 bases and the V segment lost 7 bases, leaving 4 bases of the junction unmatched. Germline CDR1 is MNHEY and CDR2 is SMNVEV (reference sequence). In nucleotides, the CDR3 is TGTGCCAGCAAGGGGAGGGGTCAAGAGACCCAGTACTTC. The encoded protein is CASKGRGQETQYF.

The chain uses TRBV7-2 and TRBJ1-5; no reliable D call. The V gene lost 0 bases and the J gene lost 3 bases, with 9 bases spanning the gap. The CDR3 sequence is 15 residues long. The V gene's germline CDR1 is SGHTA and CDR2 FQGNSA. The CDR3, as DNA: TGTGCCAGCAGCTTAGCGCCTGGAATCAATCAGCCCCAGCATTTT. This codes for CASSLAPGINQPQHF. The variable domain in full, with the rest retrieved from reference TRBV7-2 and TRBJ1-5, is GAGVSQSPSNKVTEKGKDVELRCDPISGHTALYWYRQSLGQGLEFLIYFQGNSAPDKSGLPSDRFSAERTGGSVSTLTIQRTQQEDSAVYLCASSLAPGINQPQHFGDGTRLSIL.

This clone is a singleton in its sample. V is TRBV27 and J is TRBJ2-7, with TRBD1 as a possible D gene (5 bases). Per the germline V gene, CDR1 is MNHEY and CDR2 is SMNVEV (reference sequence). V dropped 5 bases and J dropped 5 bases, with 16 bases sitting between them. CDR3 length: 14 amino acids. CDR3 residues: CASSLTKGRHEQYF. CDR3 nucleotides: TGTGCCAGCAGTCTTACGAAGGGGCGACACGAGCAGTACTTC.

This clone was detected a few times. V is TRBV7-2 and J is TRBJ2-5; 7 nucleotides align to TRBD2. This CDR3 region has 14 residues. Germline CDR1 reads SGHTA; CDR2 reads FQGNSA. Trimming took 5 bases from V and 5 from J; bases not matched to a gene: 8. The CDR3 loop reads CASSRQRGQETQYF. Written as DNA, the CDR3 is TGTGCCAGCAGCCGCCAGCGGGGCCAGGAGACCCAGTACTTC.

There are many counts of this clone. The chain links TRBV25-1 to TRBJ2-4, with 10 bases lining up with TRBD2. In germline, CDR1 is MGHDK, CDR2 SYGVNS. Trimming took 7 bases from V and 1 from J; bases not matched to a gene: 4. There are 15 residues in the CDR3. CDR3 residues: CASTSGSTAKNIQYF. The DNA for the CDR3 is TGTGCCAGCACTAGCGGGAGTACGGCCAAAAACATTCAGTACTTC.

Comments on this clone: One junction end disagrees with the germline gene, perhaps due to a read error. This sequence joins TRBV15 and TRBJ1-2, with 7 bases aligning to TRBD1. CDR3 length equals 12 residues. Germline lookup yields CDR1 LNHNV and CDR2 YYDKDF (reference sequence). The CDR3 is CATSRDSGDRNF. For the CDR3, the DNA is TGTGCCACCAGCAGAGATTCGGGGGACAGAAATTTC.

This sequence joins TRBV9 and TRBJ2-2, with 9 bases aligning to TRBD2. Germline trimming cut 0 bases from V and 2 bases from J; bases unmatched to any gene: 5. The germline V gene encodes CDR1 SGDLS and CDR2 YYNGEE. This CDR3 is 17 amino acids long. The CDR3 sequence: CASSVVSGSLNTGELFF. The CDR3, as DNA: TGTGCCAGCAGCGTAGTTAGCGGGAGCCTAAACACCGGGGAGCTGTTTTTT.

The chain has TRBV5-8 and TRBJ2-5; 8 nucleotides align to TRBD1. After removal of 4 bases from V and 4 bases from J, the junction contained 15 bases not matched to a gene. Per germline, CDR1 SGHTS and CDR2 YDEGEE. This CDR3 spans 17 amino acids. CDR3 sequence (DNA): TGTGCCAGCAGCCCCGCACAGCGGACAGGGTGGAGAGAGACCCAGTACTTC. This translates into CASSPAQRTGWRETQYF.

This chain uses TRBV12-3 or TRBV12-4 with TRBJ2-5; possible D gene TRBD1, 6 bases. The CDR3 extends over 13 amino acids. Trimming pared 4 bases from V and 2 bases from J, leaving 8 bases between. The CDR3 DNA reads TGTGCCAGCAGTTGGACAGATCAAGAGACCCAGTACTTC. It encodes CASSWTDQETQYF.

The CDR3: CASSEERVRGQGNTEAFF. The CDR3 DNA reads as TGTGCCAGCAGTGAAGAGAGGGTGAGGGGACAGGGGAACACTGAAGCTTTCTTT. The chain joins TRBV6-1 to TRBJ1-1, with TRBD1 matching over 9 bases. From germline, CDR1 is MNHNS and CDR2 SASEGT. The V segment lost 1 base and the J segment 1 base; nucleotides outside the gene matches: 10. The CDR3 has 18 amino acids.

The V call is TRBV7-9, the J call TRBJ1-2; tentative D call: TRBD1 (6 bases). This CDR3 has 14 amino acids. CDR1 is SEHNR and CDR2 is FQNEAQ in the germline V gene (reference sequence). V lost 5 bases, J lost 7 bases, and 17 bases lay in between. For the CDR3, the DNA is TGTGCCAGCAGCATTCCCCAAAGACAGGTTGGCTACACCTTC. This sequence encodes CASSIPQRQVGYTF.

This clone appeared a single time. The rearrangement links TRBV18 to TRBJ1-1; possible D gene TRBD1, 5 bases. This CDR3 region has 19 residues. Germline lookup yields CDR1 KGHSH and CDR2 LQKENI. V was pared by 1 base and J by 0 bases, with 21 bases between. The CDR3 spells CASSPRLFIDRTMNTEAFF. For the CDR3, the DNA is TGTGCCAGCTCACCACGTTTATTTATTGACAGAACGATGAACACTGAAGCTTTCTTT.

This chain links TRBV25-1 with TRBJ1-2, with 8 bases identical to TRBD1. V lost 6 bases, J lost 8 bases, and 5 bases stayed unmatched. Per germline, CDR1 MGHDK and CDR2 SYGVNS. This CDR3 is built from 12 residues. Here the CDR3 DNA reads TGTGCCAGCAGGACAGGGGTTTTGGGCTACACCTTC. It translates to CASRTGVLGYTF.

This clone was picked up one time. One end of the junction does not line up with germline, which may come from a read error. The same CDR3 can be traced to other DNA sequences in this sample. The chain uses TRBV6-1 and TRBJ1-2; D is undetermined. The CDR3 runs to 14 residues. CDR1 is MNHNS, CDR2 SASEGT, per germline. CDR3 DNA: TGCGCCAGCAGTGAGCCCGGAGTGGACTATGGCTACACCTTC. Residues: CASSEPGVDYGYTF.

This chain joins TRBV27 and TRBJ2-5, with D maybe TRBD1 (7 bases). The V end was cut by 6 bases, the J end by 0 bases, with 11 bases between. CDR3 size: 14 residues. Germline values: CDR1 MNHEY, CDR2 SMNVEV (reference sequence). The CDR3 is CASRGGQHQETQYF. In DNA, the CDR3 is TGTGCCAGCAGGGGGGGACAGCACCAAGAGACCCAGTACTTC.